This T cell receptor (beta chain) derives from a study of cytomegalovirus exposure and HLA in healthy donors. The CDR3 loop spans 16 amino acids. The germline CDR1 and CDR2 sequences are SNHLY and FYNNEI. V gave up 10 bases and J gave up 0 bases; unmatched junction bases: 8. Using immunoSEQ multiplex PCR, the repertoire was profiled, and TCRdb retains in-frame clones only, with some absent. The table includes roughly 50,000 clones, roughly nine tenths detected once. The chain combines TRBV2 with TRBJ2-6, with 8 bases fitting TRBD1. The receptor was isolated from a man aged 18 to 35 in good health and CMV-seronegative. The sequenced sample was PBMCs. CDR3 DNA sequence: TGTGCCAAGGCGACAGGGGCCTCCTCTGGGGCCAACGTCCTGACTTTC. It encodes CAKATGASSGANVLTF.